This T cell receptor beta chain derives from a study of human T cells and chemical hapten exposure. Time point of the sample: pre-sensitization, week 0. Treatment meaning: therapeutic diphenylcyclopropenone sensitization with weekly scalp DPC. The CDR3 consists of 16 residues. V dropped 2 bases and J dropped 9 bases, with 17 bases sitting between them. Per the germline V gene, CDR1 is MNHNY and CDR2 is SVGAGI (reference sequence). MiXCR was run by TCRdb on the RACE reads, yielding one entry per CDR3 protein. The sample lists under 400,000 distinct CDR3 sequences; approximately 5.1% were seen once. V usage is TRBV6-6 and J usage is TRBJ1-6, with a weak D call TRBD1 (5 bases). The TCR was taken from a woman aged 45-60 years with alopecia areata. Some clones in this sample may be carry-over from other donors' samples. The input for sequencing was whole blood, taken in connection with sensitization to the hapten diphenylcyclopropenone (DPC). For the CDR3, the DNA is TGTGCCAGCAGTTACCCCGATCCTGGGGCCGGTTCACCCCTCCACTTT. Amino acids: CASSYPDPGAGSPLHF.